These 2 T cell receptor beta chains originate from one sample sequenced in a study of cytomegalovirus exposure and HLA in healthy donors. PCR employed 60 Vbeta and 13 Jbeta primers. Assay used: immunoSEQ multiplex PCR; TCRdb lists only in-frame clones, some missing. The repertoire holds some 140,000 clones, roughly 80% seen once, with more than 0.95% in the top ten. What was sequenced was PBMCs. These receptor sequences come from a man between 18 and 35 years old in good health and CMV-seronegative.

The gene calls are TRBV11-2 and TRBJ1-4; D is uncertain. The CDR3 runs to 15 residues. The V gene's germline CDR1 is SGHAT and CDR2 FQNNGV. V gave up 1 base and J gave up 0 bases, with 6 bases separating them. This CDR3 reads CASSLGQSTNEKLFF. The CDR3 region has the DNA TGTGCCAGCAGCTTAGGGCAGTCAACTAATGAAAAACTGTTTTTT.

This chain joins TRBV6-1 and TRBJ1-1; TRBD1 might be the D (5 bases). The CDR3 spans 14 residues. The germline V gene has CDR1 MNHNS and CDR2 SASEGT. With 6 bases removed from V and 7 bases from J, the gap between germline ends came to 18 bases. For the CDR3, the DNA is TGTGCCAGCAGCGAACTGGGGCGGGACTATGAAGCTTTCTTT. Translation: CASSELGRDYEAFF.